These T cell receptor beta chains were read from a single sample in a study of blood T cell repertoires in COVID-19. Profiled with immunoSEQ multiplex PCR; TCRdb holds only in-frame clones, not every one. The sample contains about 110,000 clones, approximately 92% of which appear only once. The specimen was peripheral blood. The receptors were gathered from a woman of 80 years or more with acute or convalescent COVID-19. Both conserved end residues are part of each CDR3. The D gene is left open where the match is weak. Part of the rows lack a size; the others show once, few, many or a class for expanded clones.

j_gene,d_gene,v_gene,abundance,CDR3nt,CDR3aa
TRBJ2-7,TRBD1,TRBV2,.,TGTGCCAGCGACAGGGTAAACGAGCAGTACTTC,CASDRVNEQYF
TRBJ2-1,TRBD2,TRBV19,.,TGTGCCAGTAGTAAGGGACTAGCGGGGGGGTACAATGAGCAGTTCTTC,CASSKGLAGGYNEQFF
TRBJ1-5,TRBD1,TRBV3-1/TRBV3-2,.,TGTGCCAGCAGCCAAGAAGGAGGGGGCGGGGTCCAGCCCCAGCATTTT,CASSQEGGGGVQPQHF
TRBJ1-5,.,TRBV7-7,once,TGTGCCAGCAGCTTAATGCTCAGGGTGGGCGTCGACAATCAGCCCCAGCATTTT,CASSLMLRVGVDNQPQHF
TRBJ2-7,TRBD2,TRBV5-6,.,TGTGCCAGCAGCTTGGTTTACACCCCGTGGGACTATACCTACGAGCAGTACTTC,CASSLVYTPWDYTYEQYF
TRBJ1-2,TRBD1,TRBV27,.,TGTGCCAGCAGTTTAATCAACACAGGGGTAGGTGGCTACACCTTC,CASSLINTGVGGYTF
TRBJ1-4,TRBD1,TRBV5-1,.,TGCGCCAGCAGCGCCGGACAGGGGGCAAATGAAAAACTGTTTTTT,CASSAGQGANEKLFF
TRBJ2-7,TRBD1,TRBV5-4,.,TGTGCCAGCAGTTGGGACAGGGACGCCTACGAGCAGTACTTC,CASSWDRDAYEQYF
TRBJ1-1,TRBD1,TRBV5-1,.,TGCGCCAGCACCGCCGTAGGGGGCGCGAACACTGAAGCTTTCTTT,CASTAVGGANTEAFF
TRBJ1-1,TRBD1,TRBV4-1,.,TGCGCCAGCAGCCATACACGGACAGGGGCTAGCACTGAAGCTTTCTTT,CASSHTRTGASTEAFF
TRBJ1-2,.,TRBV14,.,TGTGCCAGCAGCCAAGTACACAGGGCCTATGGCTACACCTTC,CASSQVHRAYGYTF
TRBJ2-2,TRBD2,TRBV4-1,once,TGCGCCAGCAGTCGAGCGGGGGAGGTAATCGGGGAGCTGTTTTTT,CASSRAGEVIGELFF
TRBJ2-2,TRBD1,TRBV10-3,.,TGTGCCACCGGGTCCGGGACAGCGAACACCGGGGAGCTGTTTTTT,CATGSGTANTGELFF
TRBJ2-2,TRBD2,TRBV28,.,TGTGCCAGCAGCACAGCGGGGGGGCCTGTCGGGGAGCTGTTTTTT,CASSTAGGPVGELFF
TRBJ1-6,.,TRBV24-1,.,TGTGCCACCAGTGATCCCAGAAGCTCCTATAATTCACCCCTCCACTTT,CATSDPRSSYNSPLHF
TRBJ2-3,.,TRBV7-3,.,TGTGCCAGCAGCTTAGCGGCTACCGCCACAGATACGCAGTATTTT,CASSLAATATDTQYF
TRBJ2-3,TRBD2,TRBV5-4,.,TGTGCCAGCAACCCCCGGGGACTAGCGGGGCCAGATACGCAGTATTTT,CASNPRGLAGPDTQYF
TRBJ1-1,TRBD1,TRBV5-6,once,TGTGCCAGCAGACCCCCGACAGGGTCGAACACTGAAGCTTTCTTT,CASRPPTGSNTEAFF
TRBJ1-1,TRBD1,TRBV4-1,.,TGCGCCAGCAGCCCCGGACAGGGCAGTATTGACACTGAAGCTTTCTTT,CASSPGQGSIDTEAFF
TRBJ1-4,TRBD1,TRBV2,.,TGTGCCAGCAGACCTGGACAGGGAGTGGGTGAAAAACTGTTTTTT,CASRPGQGVGEKLFF
TRBJ1-2,TRBD1,TRBV6-5,.,TGTGCCAGCAGTTACTTGACCGGGACAGGACTCTATGGCTACACCTTC,CASSYLTGTGLYGYTF
TRBJ1-2,.,TRBV7-9,once,TGTGCCAGCAGCTTAATAGCACAGGCGAACTATGGCTACACCTTC,CASSLIAQANYGYTF